This is a list of T cell receptor beta chains from one sample in a study of OX40 agonist ivuxolimab in advanced cancers. Here immunoSEQ multiplex PCR was the method, and the copy in TCRdb shows in-frame clones only, minus some. The sample lists about 40,000 clones; approximately 83% were seen once. Sample: CD4+ or CD8+ T cells sorted from blood, taken in a trial of the OX40 agonist ivuxolimab. Receptors were obtained from an adult with an advanced solid tumor such as melanoma, head and neck, liver or kidney cancer. The CDR3 runs from the conserved cysteine through the conserved F or W. The D gene is left open where the match is weak. Rows give clone size only sometimes, using once, few, many, or a class for an expanded clone.

v_call	d_call	j_call	clone_size	cdr3_aa	cdr3_nt
TRBV6-5	.	TRBJ1-5	.	CASSAGGVNQPQHF	TGTGCCAGCAGTGCCGGGGGGGTCAATCAGCCCCAGCATTTT
TRBV4-1	.	TRBJ2-3	.	CASSQDDVSTDTQYF	TGCGCCAGCAGCCAAGACGACGTTAGCACAGATACGCAGTATTTT
TRBV12-5	.	TRBJ1-1	.	CASGFGDTEAFF	TGTGCTAGTGGTTTTGGCGACACTGAAGCTTTCTTT
TRBV2	.	TRBJ1-1	medium-sized	CASSEGLGTEAFF	TGTGCCAGCAGTGAGGGATTGGGCACTGAAGCTTTCTTT
TRBV2	.	TRBJ2-3	once	CASSESQRRSTDTQYF	TGTGCCAGCAGTGAATCCCAGCGGCGCAGCACAGATACGCAGTATTTT
TRBV2	.	TRBJ1-1	.	CASSEGGRPEGWNTEAFF	TGTGCCAGCAGTGAAGGGGGGCGGCCGGAGGGGTGGAACACTGAAGCTTTCTTT
TRBV27	.	TRBJ2-5	.	CASSSWSDQETQYF	TGTGCCAGCAGCTCGTGGTCCGACCAAGAGACCCAGTACTTC
TRBV13	TRBD2	TRBJ2-5	.	CASSLGGTSGVPSQDF	TGTGCCAGCAGCTTAGGAGGGACTAGCGGGGTACCCTCCCAAGACTTC
TRBV28	.	TRBJ2-1	.	CASSYNEQFF	TGTGCCAGCAGTTACAATGAGCAGTTCTTC
TRBV6-1	.	TRBJ1-1	.	CASSWGGQNTEAFF	TGTGCCAGCAGTTGGGGTGGTCAAAACACTGAAGCTTTCTTT
TRBV7-9	.	TRBJ2-2	.	CASSGERMDTGELFF	TGTGCCAGCAGCGGGGAGAGGATGGACACCGGGGAGCTGTTTTTT
TRBV9	.	TRBJ2-7	once	CASSRSVEREQYF	TGTGCCAGCAGCCGTTCAGTAGAAAGGGAGCAGTACTTC
TRBV9	TRBD2	TRBJ2-3	once	CASSVRLYGRAPDTQYF	TGTGCCAGCAGCGTGAGACTATACGGGAGGGCCCCAGATACGCAGTATTTT
TRBV2	.	TRBJ1-2	few	CASSESFRNGYTF	TGTGCCAGCAGCGAATCCTTCAGGAATGGCTACACCTTC
TRBV14	.	TRBJ1-2	.	CASSQDRLGLYGYTF	TGTGCCAGCAGCCAAGATCGGTTAGGGCTCTATGGCTACACCTTC
TRBV19	.	TRBJ1-2	.	CASSIGQSNGYTF	TGTGCCAGTAGTATTGGGCAGTCGAATGGCTACACCTTC
TRBV6-6	.	TRBJ2-3	.	CASSYIGGPGDTQYF	TGTGCCAGCAGTTACATAGGTGGGCCCGGGGATACGCAGTATTTT
TRBV25-1	.	TRBJ1-1	.	CASSLTGGEAFF	TGTGCCAGCAGTCTCACTGGCGGCGAAGCTTTCTTT
TRBV5-1	.	TRBJ1-1	.	CASSPDPGPNTEAFF	TGCGCCAGCAGCCCCGACCCGGGACCAAACACTGAAGCTTTCTTT
TRBV21-1	.	TRBJ2-3	.	CASSKAPFPTDTQYF	TGTGCCAGCAGCAAAGCGCCATTCCCAACAGATACGCAGTATTTT
TRBV7-6	.	TRBJ2-3	.	CASSLIEDTQYF	TGTGCCAGCAGCTTAATCGAGGATACGCAGTATTTT
TRBV11-3	TRBD2	TRBJ2-1	.	CASSISGGWVEQFF	TGTGCCAGCAGCATCAGCGGGGGGTGGGTTGAGCAGTTCTTC
TRBV7-2	TRBD2	TRBJ2-7	few	CASSTLAGVTYEQYF	TGTGCCAGCAGCACCTTAGCGGGAGTAACCTACGAGCAGTACTTC
TRBV13	.	TRBJ1-4	few	CASSQLGGHTTNEKLFF	TGTGCCAGCAGCCAATTGGGAGGGCATACAACTAATGAAAAACTGTTTTTT
TRBV29-1	.	TRBJ1-2	.	CSVVEAYGYTF	TGCAGCGTAGTCGAGGCGTATGGCTACACCTTC
TRBV6-7	TRBD2	TRBJ2-5	.	CASRVLAGGPGGETQYF	TGTGCCAGTCGCGTTTTAGCGGGAGGGCCCGGGGGCGAGACCCAGTACTTC
TRBV13	.	TRBJ1-2	.	CASSLGHRGGYYGYTF	TGTGCCAGCAGCTTAGGCCATCGGGGGGGATACTATGGCTACACCTTC
TRBV6-1	.	TRBJ1-2	.	CASPRPDGRGGYTF	TGTGCCAGTCCACGCCCGGACGGCCGTGGTGGCTACACCTTC
TRBV28	.	TRBJ1-2	.	CASSTQTMTGPNYGYTF	TGTGCCAGCAGTACTCAAACTATGACAGGTCCTAACTATGGCTACACCTTC
TRBV11-2	.	TRBJ2-3	.	CASSLYGATDTQYF	TGTGCCAGCAGCTTATACGGGGCCACAGATACGCAGTATTTT
TRBV27	TRBD2	TRBJ2-1	.	CASGASGVYNEQFF	TGTGCCAGCGGAGCTAGCGGGGTTTACAATGAGCAGTTCTTC
TRBV5-1	.	TRBJ1-3	.	CASSLGGVRNTIYF	TGCGCCAGCAGCTTGGGTGGGGTTCGGAACACCATATATTTT
TRBV13	.	TRBJ2-7	once	CASSHRTAPYEQYF	TGTGCCAGCAGCCATCGGACAGCCCCCTACGAGCAGTACTTC
TRBV6-6	TRBD1	TRBJ1-3	.	CASSPDRGKNTIYF	TGTGCCAGCAGTCCCGACAGGGGCAAAAACACCATATATTTT